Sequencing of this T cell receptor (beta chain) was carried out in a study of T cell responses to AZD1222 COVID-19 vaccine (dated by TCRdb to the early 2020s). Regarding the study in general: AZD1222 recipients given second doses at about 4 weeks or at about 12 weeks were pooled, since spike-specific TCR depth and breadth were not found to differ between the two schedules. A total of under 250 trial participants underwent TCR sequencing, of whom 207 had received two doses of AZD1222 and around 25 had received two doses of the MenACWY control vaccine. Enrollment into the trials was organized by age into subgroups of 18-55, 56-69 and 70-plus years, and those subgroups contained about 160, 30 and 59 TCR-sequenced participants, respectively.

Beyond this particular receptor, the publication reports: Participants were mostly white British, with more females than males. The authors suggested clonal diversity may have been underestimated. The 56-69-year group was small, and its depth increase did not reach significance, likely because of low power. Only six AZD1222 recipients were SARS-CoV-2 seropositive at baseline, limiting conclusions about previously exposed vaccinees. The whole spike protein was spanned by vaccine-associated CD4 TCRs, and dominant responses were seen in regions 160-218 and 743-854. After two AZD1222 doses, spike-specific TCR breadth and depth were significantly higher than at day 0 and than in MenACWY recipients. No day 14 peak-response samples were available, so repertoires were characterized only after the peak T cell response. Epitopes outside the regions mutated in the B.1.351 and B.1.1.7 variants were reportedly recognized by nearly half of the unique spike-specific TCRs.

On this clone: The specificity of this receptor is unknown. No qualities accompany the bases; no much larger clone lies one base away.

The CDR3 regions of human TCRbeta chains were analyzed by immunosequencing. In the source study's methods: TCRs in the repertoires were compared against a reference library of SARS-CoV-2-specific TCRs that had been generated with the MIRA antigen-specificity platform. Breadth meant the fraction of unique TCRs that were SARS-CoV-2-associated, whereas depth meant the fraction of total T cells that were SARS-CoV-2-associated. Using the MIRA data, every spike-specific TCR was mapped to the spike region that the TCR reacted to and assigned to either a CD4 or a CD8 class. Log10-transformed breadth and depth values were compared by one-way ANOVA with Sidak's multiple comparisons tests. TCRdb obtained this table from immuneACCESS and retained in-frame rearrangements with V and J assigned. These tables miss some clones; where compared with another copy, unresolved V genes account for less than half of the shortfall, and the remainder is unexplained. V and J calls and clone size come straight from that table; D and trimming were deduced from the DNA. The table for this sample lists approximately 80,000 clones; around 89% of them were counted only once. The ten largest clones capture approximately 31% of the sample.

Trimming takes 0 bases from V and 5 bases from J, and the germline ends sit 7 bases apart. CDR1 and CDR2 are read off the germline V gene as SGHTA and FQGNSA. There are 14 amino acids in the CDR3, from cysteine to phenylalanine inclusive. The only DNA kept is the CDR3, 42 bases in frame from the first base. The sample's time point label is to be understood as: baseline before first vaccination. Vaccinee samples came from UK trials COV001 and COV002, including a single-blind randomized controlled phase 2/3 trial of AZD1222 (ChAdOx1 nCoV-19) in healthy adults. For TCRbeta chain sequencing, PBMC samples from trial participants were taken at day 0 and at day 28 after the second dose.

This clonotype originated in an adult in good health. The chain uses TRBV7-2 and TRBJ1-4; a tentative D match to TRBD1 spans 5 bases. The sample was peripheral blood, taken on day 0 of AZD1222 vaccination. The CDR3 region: CASSLARDNEKLFF. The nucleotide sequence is TGTGCCAGCAGCTTAGCCAGGGACAATGAAAAACTGTTTTTT.